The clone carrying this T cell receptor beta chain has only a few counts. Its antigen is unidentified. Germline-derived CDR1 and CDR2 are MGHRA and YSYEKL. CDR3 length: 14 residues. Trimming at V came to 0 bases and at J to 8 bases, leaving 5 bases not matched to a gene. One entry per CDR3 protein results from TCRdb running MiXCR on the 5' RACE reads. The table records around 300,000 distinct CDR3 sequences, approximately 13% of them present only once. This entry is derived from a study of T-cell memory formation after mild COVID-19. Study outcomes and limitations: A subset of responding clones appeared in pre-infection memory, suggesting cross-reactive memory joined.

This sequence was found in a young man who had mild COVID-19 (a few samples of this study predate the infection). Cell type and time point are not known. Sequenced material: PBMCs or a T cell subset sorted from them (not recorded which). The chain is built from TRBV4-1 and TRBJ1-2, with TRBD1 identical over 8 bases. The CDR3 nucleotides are TGCGCCAGCAGCCAAGAACACAGGGGGATAGGCTACACCTTC. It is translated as CASSQEHRGIGYTF.